The next 20 T cell receptor beta chains were all read from a single sample in a study of PD-1 blockade in classical Hodgkin lymphoma. As to time point: cycle 4 day 1 (C4D1), after five to seven weeks of nivolumab. Every patient relapsed after autologous stem cell transplantation, and brentuximab vedotin exposure varied. Generated by immunoSEQ multiplex PCR, the TCRdb table keeps only in-frame clones and is missing some. The sample holds approximately 96,000 clones, about 92% seen once. This material consisted of peripheral blood mononuclear cells (PBMCs), taken before the fourth cycle of nivolumab. Receptors originate from a human donor with classical Hodgkin lymphoma.

The chain recombines TRBV9 with TRBJ1-1; 8 bases map to TRBD1. The CDR3 is 16 residues long. CDR1 is SGDLS and CDR2 is YYNGEE in the germline V gene. The V and J ends lost 0 bases and 1 base, in that order; junction bases with no gene match: 5. The CDR3 DNA reads as TGTGCCAGCAGCGTAGCTCCGGGGACAGGGAACACTGAAGCTTTCTTT. Its protein is CASSVAPGTGNTEAFF.

This clone was detected once. The chain is built from TRBV4-2 and TRBJ1-5; unclear D gene. The CDR3 runs to 15 residues. V lost 0 bases to trimming and J lost 5 bases, with 11 bases between them. Germline CDR1 reads LGHNA; CDR2 reads YNFKEQ. The chain's CDR3 is CASSQELWNYQPQHF. The CDR3 nucleotides are TGTGCCAGCAGCCAAGAGTTATGGAATTATCAGCCCCAGCATTTT.

V usage is TRBV28 and J usage is TRBJ1-5; unclear D gene. With 3 bases removed from V and 0 bases from J, the gap between germline ends came to 9 bases. CDR3 length equals 15 residues. Germline V CDR1 and CDR2: MDHEN, SYDVKM. CDR3 sequence reads: CASSFGDYSNQPQHF. DNA for the CDR3: TGTGCCAGCAGTTTTGGAGATTATAGCAATCAGCCCCAGCATTTT.

The gene calls are TRBV6-7 and TRBJ2-5; perhaps TRBD1 as D (5 bases). The J call may be mistaken, given a closer DNA end match to TRBJ2-7. Being an ORF, TRBV6-7 has a function that is uncertain. The CDR3 is 16 residues long. This chain's CDR3 is CASSYSPDPGTYEQYF. DNA for the CDR3: TGTGCCAGCAGTTACTCGCCCGACCCAGGGACCTACGAGCAGTACTTC.

This chain connects TRBV7-9 to TRBJ2-3; 15 bases line up with TRBD2. Germline trimming cut 5 bases from V and 3 bases from J; bases unmatched to any gene: 6. This CDR3 comprises 17 residues. Germline V lookup: CDR1 SEHNR, CDR2 FQNEAQ (reference sequence). The CDR3 DNA follows: TGTGCCAGCAGCGTTGGACTAGCGGGAGGGCCGACAGATACGCAGTATTTT. Amino acid sequence: CASSVGLAGGPTDTQYF.

This chain uses TRBV15 with TRBJ2-1; D may be TRBD2 (5 bases). Germline V gene lookup returns CDR1 LNHNV and CDR2 YYDKDF (reference sequence). The CDR3 has 13 amino acids. V was shortened by 1 base and J by 6 bases, with 7 bases between the two germline ends. The CDR3 DNA reads TGTGCCACCAGCAGAGGGACTGGCAATGAGCAGTTCTTC. As protein: CATSRGTGNEQFF.

The chain has TRBV19 and TRBJ2-7; D may correspond to TRBD1 or TRBD2 (6 bases each). The germline CDR1 and CDR2 sequences are LNHDA and SQIVND (reference sequence). CDR3 length: 16 amino acids. V lost 5 bases, J lost 4 bases, and 21 bases lay in between. The CDR3 bases are TGTGCCAGTAGTCCCACCGGAGGGACAAAAACTTACGAGCAGTACTTC. Protein product: CASSPTGGTKTYEQYF.

The rearrangement uses TRBV12-1 and TRBJ1-1. TRBV12-1 is a pseudogene segment. This CDR3 has 15 residues. CDR3 DNA: TGTGCCAGCAGCCTCCGGGGGTTGGAGAACACTGAAGCTTTCTTT. Translating it yields CASSLRGLENTEAFF.

The rearrangement joins TRBV6-1 to TRBJ2-5, with 10 bases lining up with TRBD1. V shed 0 bases and J 1 base; nucleotides not matched to a gene: 11. The CDR3 sequence is 19 residues long. Per germline, CDR1 MNHNS and CDR2 SASEGT. The CDR3 DNA sequence: TGTGCCAGCAGTGAAGCAGGGACAGGGGCCGCCAATTTCCAAGAGACCCAGTACTTC. Amino acid sequence: CASSEAGTGAANFQETQYF.

This chain joins TRBV4-1 and TRBJ2-3; D gene uncertain. Germline V lookup: CDR1 MGHRA, CDR2 YSYEKL. The CDR3 contains 17 residues. Trimming removed 4 bases from V and 0 bases from J, with 17 bases in between. The CDR3 nucleotides are TGCGCCAGCAGCCGTTATGCAGCGCAAGCTAGCACAGATACGCAGTATTTT. It specifies CASSRYAAQASTDTQYF.

The chain uses TRBV14 and TRBJ2-7, with 10 bases that match TRBD2. The CDR3 runs 16 residues. The J segment lost 3 bases and the V segment lost 0 bases, leaving 5 bases of the junction unmatched. Germline assignment: CDR1 SGHDN and CDR2 FVKESK. The chain's CDR3 is CASSQEVTSGNYEQYF. The CDR3 bases are TGTGCCAGCAGCCAAGAGGTCACTAGCGGGAACTACGAGCAGTACTTC.

V is TRBV4-1 and J is TRBJ2-7, with 13 nucleotides matching TRBD2. V shed 3 bases, J shed 2 bases, and the junction held 4 bases outside the gene matches. CDR3 length equals 16 residues. The germline gives CDR1 MGHRA, CDR2 YSYEKL. The CDR3 DNA is TGCGCCAGCAGCCATAGGGGACTAGCGGGAACCTACGAGCAGTACTTC. Protein: CASSHRGLAGTYEQYF.

This chain links TRBV5-1 with TRBJ2-2, with TRBD1 matching 8 bases. This CDR3 is 16 amino acids long. The trim removed 0 bases at V and 1 base at J, leaving 2 bases unmatched. In germline, CDR1 is SGHRS, CDR2 YFSETQ. CDR3 loop: CASSLGGQGNTGELFF. DNA for the CDR3: TGCGCCAGCAGCTTGGGCGGACAGGGGAACACCGGGGAGCTGTTTTTT.

The genes are TRBV5-6 and TRBJ2-7; 8 bases line up with TRBD1. Germline CDR1 reads SGHDT; CDR2 reads YYEEEE. V shed 2 bases, J shed 7 bases, and the junction held 8 bases outside the gene matches. CDR3 length: 14 amino acids. This chain's CDR3 is CASSLGTGTREQYF. Written as DNA, the CDR3 is TGTGCCAGCAGCTTAGGGACAGGCACGCGGGAGCAGTACTTC.

The chain recombines TRBV11-2 with TRBJ1-1; no clear D gene. The CDR3 covers 14 residues. Trimming cost V 5 bases and J 0 bases, with 10 bases left between them. The germline CDR1 and CDR2 sequences are SGHAT and FQNNGV. CDR3 sequence (DNA): TGTGCCAGCAGCCAAGACATTATGAACACTGAAGCTTTCTTT. This encodes CASSQDIMNTEAFF.

The V and J genes are TRBV9 and TRBJ2-1, with 7 bases that match TRBD2. The CDR3 is 16 amino acids. The V segment lost 5 bases and the J segment 2 bases; nucleotides outside the gene matches: 10. Germline lookup yields CDR1 SGDLS and CDR2 YYNGEE. The CDR3 DNA sequence: TGTGCCAGCAGTAGGGGAGGCGGGGGAACCTACAATGAGCAGTTCTTC. It translates to CASSRGGGGTYNEQFF. Complete variable domain (other parts from reference TRBV9 and TRBJ2-1): DSGVTQTPKHLITATGQRVTLRCSPRSGDLSVYWYQQSLDQGLQFLIQYYNGEERAKGNILERFSAQQFPDLHSELNLSSLELGDSALYFCASSRGGGGTYNEQFFGPGTRLTVL.

The rearrangement uses TRBV7-8 and TRBJ2-1; 13 bases are shared with TRBD2. The CDR3 loop spans 16 amino acids. CDR1 is SGHVS, CDR2 FQNEAQ, per germline. V lost 5 bases and J lost 4; bases outside the gene matches: 5. The CDR3 nucleotides read TGTGCCAGCAGCATCCGGACTAGCGGGAGTTACAATGAGCAGTTCTTC. Translated: CASSIRTSGSYNEQFF.

The chain is built from TRBV11-2 and TRBJ1-2, with D perhaps TRBD1 (5 bases). V lost 5 bases to trimming and J lost 2 bases, with 24 bases between them. Looked up from germline, CDR1 is SGHAT and CDR2 is FQNNGV. The CDR3 length is 18 residues. The CDR3 region is CASSPAARLGTYNYGYTF. The CDR3 DNA reads as TGTGCCAGCAGCCCAGCGGCGCGTCTCGGGACTTACAACTATGGCTACACCTTC. The full variable domain, with the rest looked up from reference TRBV11-2 and TRBJ1-2, is EAGVAQSPRYKIIEKRQSVAFWCNPISGHATLYWYQQILGQGPKLLIQFQNNGVVDDSQLPKDRFSAERLKGVDSTLKIQPAKLEDSAVYLCASSPAARLGTYNYGYTFGSGTRLTVV.

This clone was seen a few times. The chain couples TRBV2 to TRBJ1-1; D gene uncertain. Germline CDR1 and CDR2: SNHLY and FYNNEI. The CDR3 consists of 11 residues. Deletions cut 10 bases from V and 4 bases from J, with 10 bases between. The CDR3 DNA follows: TGTGCCACTCCGAGTGGCACTGAAGCTTTCTTT. It encodes CATPSGTEAFF.

V is TRBV4-1 and J is TRBJ2-5; D unresolved. Germline V gene sequence: CDR1 MGHRA, CDR2 YSYEKL. V was trimmed by 1 base and J by 1 base, leaving 7 bases between them. The CDR3 consists of 14 residues. CDR3 nucleotide sequence: TGCGCCAGCAGCCAAGTCCAGGCCCAAGAGACCCAGTACTTC. Protein product: CASSQVQAQETQYF.